Presented here are 24 T cell receptor beta chains from one specimen sequenced in a study of T cell repertoires in cytomegalovirus infection. TCRdb itself ran the reads through MiXCR, one entry per CDR3 protein. The top ten clones hold about three quarters of a sample with approximately 100,000 distinct CDR3 sequences, 35% to 50% of them seen once. Antigens of these TCRs are unknown. The sequencing used CD8+ T cells from cultured PBMCs, collected from culture after CMV antigen stimulation. The receptors stem from a human donor in good health (CMV status not recorded). Some clones in this sample may be carry-over from other donors' samples.

V is TRBV19 and J is TRBJ2-1; no clear D. Germline lookup yields CDR1 LNHDA and CDR2 SQIVND (reference sequence). The ends were cut back, 3 bases at V and 3 bases at J, with 6 bases in the middle. The CDR3 length is 13 residues. As DNA, the CDR3 is TGTGCCAGTAGTATCGGGCGCTACAATGAGCAGTTCTTC. Translated: CASSIGRYNEQFF.

Concerning this clonotype itself: Since a much larger clone is just one base distant, this may be a read error. The chain recombines TRBV7-2 with TRBJ2-1, with 8 bases lining up with TRBD2. The CDR3 runs 16 residues. CDR1 is SGHTA and CDR2 is FQGNSA in the germline V gene. Here the CDR3 reads CASSSSSGGLYNEQLF. DNA of the CDR3: TGTGCCAGCAGCTCCTCTTCGGGGGGGCTTTACAATGAGCAGTTATTC.

V is TRBV7-9 and J is TRBJ2-1, with D perhaps TRBD2 (7 bases). Between the trimmed V and J ends, which lost 7 bases and 4 bases, there was a span of 20 bases. Germline CDR1 reads SEHNR; CDR2 reads FQNEAQ (reference sequence). This CDR3 is 16 amino acids long. CDR3 nucleotide sequence: TGTGCCAGCATCCATAGGGGGGGGGCAGGATACAATGAGCAGTTCTTC. Its protein product is CASIHRGGAGYNEQFF.

This clonotype was counted only a few times. V gene TRBV10-3 combines with J gene TRBJ2-2, with unresolved D. The CDR3 consists of 13 residues. Looked up from germline, CDR1 is ENHRY and CDR2 is SYGVKD. V shed 11 bases and J shed 0 bases, with 10 bases lying between them. In DNA form, the CDR3 reads TGTGCCTCCCTCGGGCCGAACACCGGGGAGCTGTTTTTT. This translates into CASLGPNTGELFF.

V is TRBV6-2 or TRBV6-3 and J is TRBJ2-7; D gene unclear. V was cut by 1 base and J by 0 bases, with 10 bases left in between. This CDR3 is built from 15 residues. CDR1 is MNHEY, CDR2 SVGEGT, per germline. The CDR3 nucleotides are TGTGCCAGCAGTTACTTGGATCGGAGCTCCTACGAGCAGTACTTC. Encoded protein: CASSYLDRSSYEQYF.

V usage is TRBV6-1 and J usage is TRBJ1-6, with D possibly matching TRBD1 (6 bases). The CDR3 spans 14 residues. Trimming left V 8 bases short and J 6 bases short, with 14 bases between. CDR1 and CDR2 from the germline V gene are MNHNS and SASEGT. The CDR3 DNA is TGTGCCAGCGGAGCCGGACAGTTTAATTCACCCCTCCACTTT. The encoded protein is CASGAGQFNSPLHF.

This clonotype was found a few times. J is TRBJ2-1 and V is TRBV6-2 or TRBV6-3; TRBD2 aligns across 8 bases. CDR3 length: 15 residues. The junction had 13 bases not matched to a gene; V was cut back by 0 bases and J by 15 bases. CDR1 and CDR2 from the germline V gene are MNHEY and SVGEGT. The CDR3 here is CASSYSNEVAGSLFF. The CDR3 region has the DNA TGTGCCAGCAGTTACTCGAATGAAGTAGCGGGGAGCCTGTTCTTC.

The J gene is TRBJ2-7, the V gene TRBV7-1; either TRBD1 or TRBD2 may supply D (5 bases each). TRBV7-1 is recorded as an ORF, its role being uncertain. This CDR3 region has 17 residues. Between the trimmed V and J ends, which lost 5 bases and 7 bases, there was a span of 27 bases. This CDR3 reads CASSRGPGSIGLGEQYF. The CDR3 DNA reads as TGTGCCAGCAGCCGTGGACCAGGGAGCATTGGGTTGGGGGAGCAGTACTTC.

The rearrangement links TRBV7-4 to TRBJ1-2, with D hard to call. The V end lost 7 bases, the J end lost 2 bases, and 11 bases lay between the germline ends. The germline CDR1 and CDR2 sequences are SGHVT and SQSDAQ. The CDR3 has 13 amino acids. CDR3 nucleotides: TGTGCCAGCACCGAACCAGCGAACTATGGCTACACCTTC. This codes for CASTEPANYGYTF.

This clonotype appeared many times. The chain couples TRBV7-2 to TRBJ1-5; possible D gene TRBD1, 5 bases. The germline V and J ends were trimmed by 5 bases and 7 bases, with 12 bases remaining between them. CDR1 and CDR2 (germline): SGHTA, FQGNSA. This CDR3 contains 13 residues. The CDR3 coding sequence is TGTGCCAGCAGCGAATGGGGGTGGCAGCCCCAGCATTTT. Translation gives CASSEWGWQPQHF.

This clonotype was seen more than once but under ten times. V gene TRBV7-9 combines with J gene TRBJ1-2, with a weak D call TRBD1 (5 bases). Germline CDR1 is SEHNR and CDR2 is FQNEAQ (reference sequence). Trimming pared 8 bases from V and 4 bases from J, leaving 20 bases between. The CDR3 is 15 residues long. As DNA, the CDR3 is TGTGCCAGCCTAGGGGATGTGGGTGTCGGCTATGGCTACACCTTC. The encoded protein is CASLGDVGVGYGYTF.

The chain employs TRBV7-9 and TRBJ1-1; D gene ambiguous. Deletions cut 4 bases from V and 2 bases from J, with 11 bases between. From germline, CDR1 is SEHNR and CDR2 FQNEAQ (reference sequence). The CDR3 spans 14 residues. CDR3 protein: CASSSVGGNTEAFF. CDR3 nucleotides: TGTGCCAGCAGCTCAGTTGGAGGAAACACTGAAGCTTTCTTT.

This clonotype was observed a single time. The V and J genes are TRBV12-3 or TRBV12-4 and TRBJ2-7; 9 bases match TRBD1. V dropped 5 bases and J dropped 0; count of bases not matched to a gene: 2. CDR3 size: 14 residues. This CDR3 reads CASSGDRDSYEQYF. The CDR3, as DNA: TGTGCCAGCAGTGGGGACAGGGACTCCTACGAGCAGTACTTC.

The J gene is TRBJ1-2, the V gene TRBV7-9, with D possibly matching TRBD1 (6 bases). The V end lost 7 bases, the J end lost 4 bases, and 10 bases lay between the germline ends. From germline, CDR1 is SEHNR and CDR2 FQNEAQ (reference sequence). The CDR3 extends over 12 amino acids. CDR3 sequence (DNA): TGTGCCAGCACGTGGGGGCTCTATGGCTACACCTTC. Translating it yields CASTWGLYGYTF.

This clonotype was seen only once. The CDR3 nucleotides read TGTGCCAGCAGTTTTGTCGATAATTCACCCCTCCACTTT. This codes for CASSFVDNSPLHF. The gene calls are TRBV27 and TRBJ1-6, with D unclear. Germline-derived CDR1 and CDR2 are MNHEY and SMNVEV (reference sequence). V lost 3 bases, J lost 5 bases, and 5 bases lay in between. The CDR3 covers 13 residues.

The chain employs TRBV7-4 and TRBJ1-1, with TRBD1 identical over 7 bases. Looked up from germline, CDR1 is SGHVT and CDR2 is SQSDAQ. Trimming cost V 5 bases and J 4 bases; bases outside gene matches: 7. The CDR3 sequence is 14 residues long. The CDR3 DNA is TGTGCCAGCAGCCCGACAGGGTCGGTCACTGAAGCTTTCTTT. It translates to CASSPTGSVTEAFF.

This sequence joins TRBV24-1 and TRBJ1-1; the D is unclear. CDR3 size: 15 residues. Germline-derived CDR1 and CDR2 are KGHDR and SFDVKD. V dropped 1 base and J dropped 0 bases, with 8 bases sitting between them. DNA for the CDR3: TGTGCCACCAGTGATTTATTCCTCATGAACACTGAAGCTTTCTTT. The encoded protein is CATSDLFLMNTEAFF.

V is TRBV7-9 and J is TRBJ1-1; no reliable D call. Deletions cut 1 base from V and 8 bases from J, with 11 bases between. Germline lookup yields CDR1 SEHNR and CDR2 FQNEAQ (reference sequence). The length of the CDR3 is 13 residues. CDR3: CASSLDSGLEAFF. CDR3 DNA: TGTGCCAGCAGCTTAGACTCAGGTTTAGAAGCTTTCTTT.

The gene calls are TRBV6-4 and TRBJ2-1, with D possibly matching TRBD2 (5 bases). V dropped 6 bases and J dropped 2 bases, with 8 bases sitting between them. The CDR3 covers 13 residues. Germline lookup yields CDR1 MRHNA and CDR2 SNTAGT. CDR3 amino acids: CASSTSPYNEQFF. The DNA of the CDR3 is TGTGCCAGCAGCACTAGTCCCTACAATGAGCAGTTCTTC.

This clonotype was detected only a few times. This chain uses TRBV28 with TRBJ2-1, with a tentative D call TRBD1 (6 bases). The CDR3 consists of 13 residues. V was pared by 5 bases and J by 7 bases, with 12 bases between. Germline CDR1 and CDR2: MDHEN and SYDVKM. The CDR3 spells CASSQNTGNEQFF. For the CDR3, the DNA is TGTGCCAGCAGTCAGAATACAGGGAATGAGCAGTTCTTC.

The rearrangement uses TRBV12-3 or TRBV12-4 and TRBJ1-1, with D tentatively TRBD1 (5 bases). V dropped 4 bases and J dropped 4 bases, with 13 bases sitting between them. The CDR3 loop spans 14 amino acids. The CDR3 loop reads CASSYEGLGTEAFF. The CDR3 coding sequence is TGTGCCAGCAGTTACGAGGGGCTTGGCACTGAAGCTTTCTTT.

In this sample, this clonotype turned up a few times. The genes are TRBV19 and TRBJ1-4; D is uncertain. Trimming pared 5 bases from V and 12 bases from J, leaving 16 bases between. From germline, CDR1 is LNHDA and CDR2 SQIVND (reference sequence). CDR3 length: 13 amino acids. As DNA, the CDR3 is TGTGCCAGTAGTCTTGCTGGCGGGAGTGAACTGTTTTTT. It encodes CASSLAGGSELFF.

This clonotype was observed a handful of times. This sequence joins TRBV7-9 and TRBJ1-1, with 10 bases matching TRBD1. V trimming: 6 bases; J trimming: 5 bases; junction bases outside the gene matches: 6. The length of the CDR3 is 14 residues. Germline CDR1 is SEHNR and CDR2 is FQNEAQ (reference sequence). CDR3 sequence (DNA): TGTGCCAGCAGGTCGGGACAGGGGATGACTGAAGCTTTCTTT. Encoded protein: CASRSGQGMTEAFF.

This clonotype has just a few counts. The DNA of the CDR3 is TGCGCCAGCAGTGAGTCGACAGGTCTACATACGCAGTATTTT. It encodes CASSESTGLHTQYF. The chain has TRBV10-2 and TRBJ2-3; D is perhaps TRBD1 (6 bases). The germline V gene has CDR1 WSHSY and CDR2 SAAADI. The germline V and J ends were trimmed by 0 bases and 7 bases, with 11 bases remaining between them. The CDR3 sequence is 14 residues long.